These T cell receptor beta chains were read from a single sample in a study of shared clonotypes between healthy human individuals. Sequencing was performed with immunoSEQ multiplex PCR; in TCRdb, only in-frame clones are kept and a portion is missing. The sample has some 1.5 million clones; approximately 96% are singletons. The sample taken for sequencing was naive CD4+ T cells sorted from blood. The receptors originated from a man aged 25 to 40 in good health. Each CDR3 is given with its conserved first and last residue. D genes are given only for firm matches. Expanded clones get a size class; other rows say once, few or many, or leave the size out.

CDR3 DNA: TGTGCCAGCAGCACGACGACTAGCGGGAGAGGCAATGAGCAGTTCTTC
CDR3 protein: CASSTTTSGRGNEQFF
V gene: TRBV5-5
J gene: TRBJ2-1
clone size: -
D gene: TRBD2

CDR3 DNA: TGTGCCAGCAATCCTAGGGCAGGGTTAGGCTACACCTTC
CDR3 protein: CASNPRAGLGYTF
V gene: TRBV28
J gene: TRBJ1-2
clone size: -
D gene: -

CDR3 DNA: TGTGCCAGCAAGACAGGGTCGGCTGAAAAACTGTTTTTT
CDR3 protein: CASKTGSAEKLFF
V gene: TRBV27
J gene: TRBJ1-4
clone size: -
D gene: TRBD1

CDR3 DNA: TGTGCCAGCAGTTTCGGTGGGGACTATGGCTACACCTTC
CDR3 protein: CASSFGGDYGYTF
V gene: TRBV28
J gene: TRBJ1-2
clone size: -
D gene: -

CDR3 DNA: TGTGCCAGCACCCGACCTGGCTTCGATGGCTACACCTTC
CDR3 protein: CASTRPGFDGYTF
V gene: TRBV6-1
J gene: TRBJ1-2
clone size: once
D gene: -

CDR3 DNA: TGTGCCACCAGCAGAGCTGGCGGGAGCCCCGGCAATGAGCAGTTCTTC
CDR3 protein: CATSRAGGSPGNEQFF
V gene: TRBV15
J gene: TRBJ2-1
clone size: -
D gene: TRBD2

CDR3 DNA: TGTGCCAGCAGCTTCGACAGACTTAATGAAAAACTGTTTTTT
CDR3 protein: CASSFDRLNEKLFF
V gene: TRBV7-2
J gene: TRBJ1-4
clone size: -
D gene: -

CDR3 DNA: TGTGCCAGCAGTCGGACTAGCGACCGCACAGATACGCAGTATTTT
CDR3 protein: CASSRTSDRTDTQYF
V gene: TRBV28
J gene: TRBJ2-3
clone size: -
D gene: TRBD2

CDR3 DNA: TGTGCCAGCAGCTTGCAGGGCTACTACGAGCAGTACTTC
CDR3 protein: CASSLQGYYEQYF
V gene: TRBV5-4
J gene: TRBJ2-7
clone size: -
D gene: -

CDR3 DNA: TGTGCCAGCTCACCAACGGGGAACACTGAAGCTTTCTTT
CDR3 protein: CASSPTGNTEAFF
V gene: TRBV18
J gene: TRBJ1-1
clone size: -
D gene: -

CDR3 DNA: TGCAGCGTTGCCGGGAGGGCCATCGATGAGCAGTTCTTC
CDR3 protein: CSVAGRAIDEQFF
V gene: TRBV29-1
J gene: TRBJ2-1
clone size: -
D gene: TRBD2

CDR3 DNA: TGTGCCAGCAGCCCCCCGAGCGGGAGGGGCAATGAGCAGTTCTTC
CDR3 protein: CASSPPSGRGNEQFF
V gene: TRBV7-2
J gene: TRBJ2-1
clone size: -
D gene: TRBD2

CDR3 DNA: TGTGCCAGCAGCTTAGGGGACGGGACTAGCGGGAGAAGTACAGATACGCAGTATTTT
CDR3 protein: CASSLGDGTSGRSTDTQYF
V gene: TRBV7-8
J gene: TRBJ2-3
clone size: -
D gene: TRBD2

CDR3 DNA: TGTGCCAGCAGCAAAGACGGTAGCCTTGCCTACGAGCAGTACTTC
CDR3 protein: CASSKDGSLAYEQYF
V gene: TRBV6-6
J gene: TRBJ2-7
clone size: -
D gene: -

CDR3 DNA: TGTGCCAGCAGCTTGGGAATGGGTGGGAATAGCAATCAGCCCCAGCATTTT
CDR3 protein: CASSLGMGGNSNQPQHF
V gene: TRBV5-6
J gene: TRBJ1-5
clone size: -
D gene: -

CDR3 DNA: TGTGCCAGCAGCCGACAGGGGGGTAGTGAAAAACTGTTTTTT
CDR3 protein: CASSRQGGSEKLFF
V gene: TRBV2
J gene: TRBJ1-4
clone size: -
D gene: TRBD1

CDR3 DNA: TGTGCCAGCAGCTCCCACCACGAGCAGTACTTC
CDR3 protein: CASSSHHEQYF
V gene: TRBV7-2
J gene: TRBJ2-7
clone size: -
D gene: -

CDR3 DNA: TGTGCCAGCAGTTACCACCTGACAGGGAACACTGAAGCTTTCTTT
CDR3 protein: CASSYHLTGNTEAFF
V gene: TRBV6-5
J gene: TRBJ1-1
clone size: -
D gene: -

CDR3 DNA: TGCGCCAGCAGCCAGGAACCAGGACAGGAGCAGTTCTTC
CDR3 protein: CASSQEPGQEQFF
V gene: TRBV4-3
J gene: TRBJ2-1
clone size: -
D gene: -

CDR3 DNA: TGTGCCAGCAGCATGACTAGCGGGAGGCCTTTGAATGAGCAGTTCTTC
CDR3 protein: CASSMTSGRPLNEQFF
V gene: TRBV7-3
J gene: TRBJ2-1
clone size: -
D gene: TRBD2

CDR3 DNA: TGTGCCGGAGTTCTAGCGGGTCCCAATGAGCAGTTCTTC
CDR3 protein: CAGVLAGPNEQFF
V gene: TRBV30
J gene: TRBJ2-1
clone size: -
D gene: TRBD2

CDR3 DNA: TGTGCCAGCACGCGATCAACTAATGAAAAACTGTTTTTT
CDR3 protein: CASTRSTNEKLFF
V gene: TRBV2
J gene: TRBJ1-4
clone size: -
D gene: -